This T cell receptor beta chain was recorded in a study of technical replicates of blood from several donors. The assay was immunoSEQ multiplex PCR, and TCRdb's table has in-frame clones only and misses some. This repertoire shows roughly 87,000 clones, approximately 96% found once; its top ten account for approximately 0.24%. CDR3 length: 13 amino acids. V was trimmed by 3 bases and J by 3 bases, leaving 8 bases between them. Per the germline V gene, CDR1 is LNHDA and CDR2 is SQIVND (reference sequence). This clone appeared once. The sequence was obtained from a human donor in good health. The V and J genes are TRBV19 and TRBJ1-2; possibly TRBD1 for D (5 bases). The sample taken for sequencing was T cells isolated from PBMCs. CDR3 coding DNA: TGTGCCAGTAGTATTCCAGGGCACTATGGCTACACCTTC. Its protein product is CASSIPGHYGYTF.